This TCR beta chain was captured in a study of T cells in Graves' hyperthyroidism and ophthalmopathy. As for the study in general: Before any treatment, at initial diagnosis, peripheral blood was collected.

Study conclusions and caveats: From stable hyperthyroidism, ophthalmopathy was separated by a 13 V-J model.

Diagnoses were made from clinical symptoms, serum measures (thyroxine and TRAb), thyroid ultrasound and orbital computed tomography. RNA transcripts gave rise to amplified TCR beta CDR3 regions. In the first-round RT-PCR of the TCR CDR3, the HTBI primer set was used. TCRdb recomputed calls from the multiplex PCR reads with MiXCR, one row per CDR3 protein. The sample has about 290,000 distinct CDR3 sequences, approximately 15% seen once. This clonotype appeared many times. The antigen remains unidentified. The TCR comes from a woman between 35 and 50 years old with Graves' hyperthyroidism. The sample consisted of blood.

The CDR3 protein is CASRAGGNTIYF. The DNA of the CDR3 is TGTGCCAGCAGGGCTGGTGGAAACACCATATATTTT. This chain links TRBV2 with TRBJ1-3, with no clear D. CDR3 length equals 12 residues. The V end was cut by 6 bases, the J end by 3 bases, with 6 bases between. Germline V gene data show CDR1 as SNHLY and CDR2 as FYNNEI.